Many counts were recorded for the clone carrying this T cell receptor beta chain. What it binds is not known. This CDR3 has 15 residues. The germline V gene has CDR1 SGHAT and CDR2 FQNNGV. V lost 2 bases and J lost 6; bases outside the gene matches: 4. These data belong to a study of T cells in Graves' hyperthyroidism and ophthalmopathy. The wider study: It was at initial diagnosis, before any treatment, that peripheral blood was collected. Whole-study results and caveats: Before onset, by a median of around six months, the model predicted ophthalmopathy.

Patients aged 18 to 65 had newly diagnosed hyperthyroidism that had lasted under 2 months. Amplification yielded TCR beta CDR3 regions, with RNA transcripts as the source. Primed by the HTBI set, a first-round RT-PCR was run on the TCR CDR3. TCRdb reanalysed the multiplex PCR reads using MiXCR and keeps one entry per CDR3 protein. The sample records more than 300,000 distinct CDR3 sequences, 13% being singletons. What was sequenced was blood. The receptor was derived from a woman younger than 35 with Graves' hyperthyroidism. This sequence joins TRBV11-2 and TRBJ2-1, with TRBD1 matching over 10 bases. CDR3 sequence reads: CASSLQGQGINEQFF. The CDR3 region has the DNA TGTGCCAGCAGCTTACAGGGACAGGGGATCAATGAGCAGTTCTTC.